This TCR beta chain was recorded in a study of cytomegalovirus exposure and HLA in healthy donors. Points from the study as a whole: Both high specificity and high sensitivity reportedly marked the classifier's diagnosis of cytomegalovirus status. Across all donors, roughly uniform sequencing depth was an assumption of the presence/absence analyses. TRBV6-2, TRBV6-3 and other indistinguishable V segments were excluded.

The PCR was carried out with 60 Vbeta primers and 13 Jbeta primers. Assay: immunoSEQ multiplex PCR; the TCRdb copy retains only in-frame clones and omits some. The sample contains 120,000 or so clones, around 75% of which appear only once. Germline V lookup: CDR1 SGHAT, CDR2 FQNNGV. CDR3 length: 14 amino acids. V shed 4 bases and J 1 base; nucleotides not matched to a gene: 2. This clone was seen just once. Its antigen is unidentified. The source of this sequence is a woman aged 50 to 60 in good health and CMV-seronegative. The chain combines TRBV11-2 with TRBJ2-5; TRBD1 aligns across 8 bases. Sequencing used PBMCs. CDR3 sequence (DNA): TGTGCCAGCAGCTCGGACAGGGCCCAAGAGACCCAGTACTTC. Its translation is CASSSDRAQETQYF.